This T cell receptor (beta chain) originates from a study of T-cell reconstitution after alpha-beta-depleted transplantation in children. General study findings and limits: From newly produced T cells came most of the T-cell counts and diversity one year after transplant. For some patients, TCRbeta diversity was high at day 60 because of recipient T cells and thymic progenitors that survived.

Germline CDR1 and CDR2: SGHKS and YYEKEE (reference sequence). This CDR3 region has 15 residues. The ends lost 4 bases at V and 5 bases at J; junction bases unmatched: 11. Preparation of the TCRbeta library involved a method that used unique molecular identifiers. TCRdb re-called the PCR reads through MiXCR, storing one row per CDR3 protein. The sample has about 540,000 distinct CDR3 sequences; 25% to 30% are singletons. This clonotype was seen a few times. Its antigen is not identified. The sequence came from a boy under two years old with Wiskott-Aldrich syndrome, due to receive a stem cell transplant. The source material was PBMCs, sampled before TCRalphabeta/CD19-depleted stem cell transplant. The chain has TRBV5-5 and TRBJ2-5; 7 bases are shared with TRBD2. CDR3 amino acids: CASSPNRTRWETQYF. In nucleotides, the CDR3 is TGTGCCAGCAGCCCGAACCGGACTAGGTGGGAGACCCAGTACTTC. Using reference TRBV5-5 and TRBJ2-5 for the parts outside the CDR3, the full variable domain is DAGVTQSPTHLIKTRGQQVTLRCSPISGHKSVSWYQQVLGQGPQFIFQYYEKEERGRGNFPDRFSARQFPNYSSELNVNALLLGDSALYLCASSPNRTRWETQYFGPGTRLLVL.